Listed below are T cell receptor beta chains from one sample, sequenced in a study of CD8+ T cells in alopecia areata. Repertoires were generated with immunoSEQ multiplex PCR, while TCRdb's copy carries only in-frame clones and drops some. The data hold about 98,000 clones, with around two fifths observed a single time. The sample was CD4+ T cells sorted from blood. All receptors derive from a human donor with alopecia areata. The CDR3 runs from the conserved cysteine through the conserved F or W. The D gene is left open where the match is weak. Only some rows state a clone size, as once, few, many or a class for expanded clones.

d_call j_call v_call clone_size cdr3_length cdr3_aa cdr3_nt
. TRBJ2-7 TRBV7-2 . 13 CASSSETAREQYF TGTGCCAGCAGCTCAGAGACAGCGAGGGAGCAGTACTTC
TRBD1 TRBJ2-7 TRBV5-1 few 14 CASSPPTGNYEQYF TGCGCCAGCAGCCCTCCGACAGGGAACTACGAGCAGTACTTC
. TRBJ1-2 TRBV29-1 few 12 CSVESPGSGYTF TGCAGCGTTGAATCGCCGGGGTCCGGCTACACCTTC
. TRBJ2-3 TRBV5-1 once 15 CASSTGTSLLDTQYF TGCGCCAGCAGCACCGGGACGTCACTTTTGGATACGCAGTATTTT
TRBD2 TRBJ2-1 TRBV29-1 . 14 CSVEKGLAYNEQFF TGCAGCGTTGAAAAAGGACTAGCTTACAATGAGCAGTTCTTC
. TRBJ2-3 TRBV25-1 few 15 CASSEYKTSTDTQYF TGTGCCAGCAGTGAATACAAAACTAGCACAGATACGCAGTATTTT
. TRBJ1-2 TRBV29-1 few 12 CSVEGGPRGYTF TGCAGCGTTGAGGGCGGTCCCCGCGGCTACACCTTC
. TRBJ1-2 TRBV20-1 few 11 CSAGRAYGYTF TGCAGTGCTGGGCGGGCCTATGGCTACACCTTC
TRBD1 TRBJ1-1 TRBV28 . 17 CASSLLGQGLMNTEAFF TGTGCCAGCAGTTTATTGGGACAGGGCCTTATGAACACTGAAGCTTTCTTT
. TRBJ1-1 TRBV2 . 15 CASIRGRARDTEAFF TGTGCCAGCATCAGGGGCAGGGCGCGAGACACTGAAGCTTTCTTT
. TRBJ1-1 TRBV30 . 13 CAWRLGQNTEAFF TGTGCCTGGAGATTAGGACAGAACACTGAAGCTTTCTTT
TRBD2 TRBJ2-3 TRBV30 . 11 CAAGVTDTQYF TGTGCAGCGGGGGTCACAGATACGCAGTATTTT
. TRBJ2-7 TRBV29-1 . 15 CSVERLLGKGVEQYF TGCAGCGTTGAACGGTTATTAGGCAAAGGCGTCGAGCAGTACTTC
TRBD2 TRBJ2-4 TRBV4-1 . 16 CASSQPVSGRSNIQYF TGCGCCAGCAGCCAGCCCGTCAGCGGGAGGTCCAACATTCAGTACTTC
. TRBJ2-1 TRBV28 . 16 CASSPGDTSSYNEQFF TGTGCCAGCAGTCCAGGGGACACGAGCTCCTACAATGAGCAGTTCTTC
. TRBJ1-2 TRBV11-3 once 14 CASSLATRPRGYTF TGTGCCAGCAGCTTAGCGACGAGACCAAGAGGCTACACCTTC
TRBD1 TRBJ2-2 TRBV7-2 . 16 CASSFAGTANTGELFF TGTGCCAGCAGCTTCGCCGGGACAGCTAACACCGGGGAGCTGTTTTTT
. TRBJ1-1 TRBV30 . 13 CAWMGSMNTEAFF TGTGCCTGGATGGGGAGCATGAACACTGAAGCTTTCTTT
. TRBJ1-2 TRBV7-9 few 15 CASSFRSDDTYGYTF TGTGCCAGCAGCTTCCGATCGGACGATACTTATGGCTACACCTTC
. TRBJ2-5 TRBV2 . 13 CASSERGQETQYF TGTGCCAGCAGTGAGCGGGGACAAGAGACCCAGTACTTC
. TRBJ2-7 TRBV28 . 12 CASSLGSYEQYF TGTGCCAGCAGTTTGGGCAGCTACGAGCAGTACTTC
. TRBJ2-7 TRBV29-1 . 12 CSARSSSYEQYF TGCAGCGCCCGGTCGAGCTCCTACGAGCAGTACTTC
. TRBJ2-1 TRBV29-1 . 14 CSVVRVVDYNEQFF TGCAGCGTTGTGCGGGTGGTCGACTACAATGAGCAGTTCTTC
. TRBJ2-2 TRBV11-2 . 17 CASSPTPTAANTGELFF TGTGCCAGCAGCCCTACCCCGACAGCCGCGAACACCGGGGAGCTGTTTTTT
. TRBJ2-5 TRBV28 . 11 CASLGANTQYF TGTGCCAGCTTAGGCGCCAACACCCAGTACTTC
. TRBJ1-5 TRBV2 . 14 CASSVEAANQPQHF TGTGCCAGCAGTGTAGAGGCAGCTAATCAGCCCCAGCATTTT
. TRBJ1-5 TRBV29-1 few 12 CSVGQDNQPQHF TGCAGCGTTGGACAAGACAATCAGCCCCAGCATTTT
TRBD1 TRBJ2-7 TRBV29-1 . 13 CSATRTGSYEQYF TGCAGCGCGACACGGACAGGCTCCTACGAGCAGTACTTC
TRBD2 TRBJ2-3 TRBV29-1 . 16 CSVEIAGRHSTDTQYF TGCAGCGTTGAAATAGCGGGGAGGCATAGCACAGATACGCAGTATTTT
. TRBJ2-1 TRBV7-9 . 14 CASSSPFSYNEQFF TGTGCCAGCAGCTCCCCCTTCTCCTACAATGAGCAGTTCTTC
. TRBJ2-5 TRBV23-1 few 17 CASSLLGACQFQETQYF TGCGCCAGCAGTCTCTTGGGGGCGTGTCAGTTCCAAGAGACCCAGTACTTC